These 20 T cell receptor beta chains were sequenced from one sample in a study of blood T cells in healthy people across ages. Together with a sample-barcoded 5' primer, a J-beta primer mix was included in a second PCR lasting about 7 to 11 cycles. MiXCR was run by TCRdb on the 5' RACE reads, yielding one entry per CDR3 protein. This sample has roughly 1,800,000 distinct CDR3 sequences, with around 48% found just once. The sample consisted of blood. The receptors come from a woman between 35 and 50 years old in good health.

This chain links TRBV29-1 with TRBJ2-1, with D tentatively TRBD1 (6 bases). TRBJ2-7 explains the end of the DNA better; the J call may be wrong. The CDR3 has 16 residues. Germline V gives CDR1 SQVTM, CDR2 ANQGSEA. CDR3 protein: CSVEDQRGSWYNEQYF. The CDR3 coding sequence is TGCAGCGTTGAAGATCAAAGGGGGTCATGGTACAATGAGCAGTACTTC.

This clonotype was recorded once. A read error may account for a junction end that differs from germline. V gene TRBV12-3 or TRBV12-4 combines with J gene TRBJ2-1; no definite D call. The length of the CDR3 is 14 residues. This CDR3 is CVSSLAEAHNEQFF. For the CDR3, the DNA is TGTGTCAGCAGTTTAGCTGAGGCGCACAATGAGCAGTTCTTC.

This chain links TRBV25-1 with TRBJ1-1, with TRBD1 matching over 9 bases. The length of the CDR3 is 17 residues. From germline, CDR1 is MGHDK and CDR2 SYGVNS. The junction had 11 bases not matched to a gene; V was cut back by 3 bases and J by 3 bases. CDR3 sequence: CASSDSGTGRSHTEAFF. The CDR3 DNA reads as TGTGCCAGCAGTGATTCCGGGACAGGGCGTTCCCACACTGAAGCTTTCTTT.

The chain couples TRBV28 to TRBJ2-1; D possibly corresponds to TRBD1 (6 bases). This CDR3 contains 15 residues. The germline CDR1 and CDR2 sequences are MDHEN and SYDVKM. V was trimmed by 5 bases and J by 5 bases, leaving 16 bases between them. CDR3: CASSQRQVFHNEQFF. CDR3 bases: TGTGCCAGCAGTCAGCGACAGGTATTTCACAATGAGCAGTTCTTC. Based on the CDR3 plus reference TRBV28 and TRBJ2-1, the full variable domain is DVKVTQSSRYLVKRTGEKVFLECVQDMDHENMFWYRQDPGLGLRLIYFSYDVKMKEKGDIPEGYSVSREKKERFSLILESASTNQTSMYLCASSQRQVFHNEQFFGPGTRLTVL.

Concerning this clonotype: At one of its ends the junction is not consistent with the germline gene, which may arise from a read error. V gene TRBV29-1 combines with J gene TRBJ2-7, with D possibly being TRBD2 (6 bases). The CDR3 runs 14 residues. The V gene's germline CDR1 is SQVTM and CDR2 ANQGSEA. The CDR3 spells CSVITSKSSYERYF. The CDR3 region has the DNA TGCAGCGTAATAACTAGCAAGAGCTCCTACGAGCGGTACTTC.

The gene calls are TRBV27 and TRBJ2-1, with TRBD2 matching 9 bases. The CDR3 has 16 residues. Germline CDR1 MNHEY, CDR2 SMNVEV (reference sequence). Germline trimming cut 2 bases from V and 2 bases from J; bases unmatched to any gene: 4. The CDR3, as DNA: TGTGCCAGCAGTTTAGCCCTAGCGGGGACCTACAATGAGCAGTTCTTC. Protein sequence: CASSLALAGTYNEQFF.

This clonotype was counted between two and nine times. The chain uses TRBV5-1 and TRBJ2-3, with D perhaps TRBD1 or TRBD2 (5 bases each). Germline values: CDR1 SGHRS, CDR2 YFSETQ. The CDR3 sequence is 16 residues long. The V end lost 0 bases, the J end lost 3 bases, and 14 bases lay between the germline ends. CDR3 region: CASSLAMGTATDTQYF. CDR3 DNA: TGCGCCAGCAGCTTGGCAATGGGGACCGCGACAGATACGCAGTATTTT.

The V gene is TRBV20-1, the J gene TRBJ2-4; the D is unclear. The CDR3 totals 14 residues. From germline, CDR1 is DFQATT and CDR2 SNEGSKA (reference sequence). Trimming removed 6 bases from V and 1 base from J, with 13 bases in between. CDR3 amino acids: CSANMVPAKNIQYF. In DNA, the CDR3 is TGCAGTGCAAACATGGTGCCGGCCAAAAACATTCAGTACTTC.

This chain joins TRBV7-9 and TRBJ2-3; no reliable D call. V lost 1 base to trimming and J lost 1 base, with 9 bases between them. CDR1 is SEHNR and CDR2 is FQNEAQ in the germline V gene (reference sequence). CDR3 length equals 15 residues. For the CDR3, the DNA is TGTGCCAGCAGCTTAGAGAGCCAGGGCACAGATACGCAGTATTTT. Protein sequence: CASSLESQGTDTQYF.

The chain links TRBV20-1 to TRBJ2-7, with D possibly being TRBD1 or TRBD2 (5 bases each). This CDR3 spans 17 amino acids. CDR1 DFQATT and CDR2 SNEGSKA come from the germline V gene (reference sequence). Trimming pared 0 bases from V and 5 bases from J, leaving 23 bases between. The DNA of the CDR3 is TGCAGTGCTAGAGATTTTTCACGGGACGGCAGACCCCACGAGCAGTACTTC. Its protein is CSARDFSRDGRPHEQYF.

CDR3 in amino acids: CASSSRTSGNTDTQYF. The CDR3 DNA reads as TGTGCCAGCAGCTCCAGGACTAGCGGGAACACAGATACGCAGTATTTT. The rearrangement uses TRBV7-2 and TRBJ2-3, with 12 bases fitting TRBD2. This CDR3 has 16 residues. The germline V gene encodes CDR1 SGHTA and CDR2 FQGNSA. J was trimmed by 2 bases and V by 4 bases; bases with no gene match: 4.

The J gene is TRBJ2-5, the V gene TRBV7-9, with a possible D match to TRBD2 (5 bases). This CDR3 is 15 amino acids long. Germline V gene sequence: CDR1 SEHNR, CDR2 FQNEAQ (reference sequence). V lost 6 bases, J lost 5 bases, and 19 bases lay in between. CDR3 DNA: TGTGCCAGCAGTTACGACGCGGGTCCCGAGGAGACCCAGTACTTC. Translating gives CASSYDAGPEETQYF.

This chain's CDR3 is CASSYGGHDTYEQYF. CDR3 DNA: TGTGCCAGCAGTTACGGGGGGCATGATACCTACGAGCAGTACTTC. V gene TRBV6-5 combines with J gene TRBJ2-7; D tentatively reads TRBD1 or TRBD2 (6 bases each). CDR1 and CDR2 from the germline V gene are MNHEY and SVGAGI. The CDR3 totals 15 residues. Trimming cost V 2 bases and J 2 bases, with 13 bases left between them.

About this clonotype: One end of the junction does not line up with germline, which may come from a read error. The chain combines TRBV20-1 with TRBJ1-4, with TRBD1 as a possible D gene (6 bases). Looked up from germline, CDR1 is DFQATT and CDR2 is SNEGSKA (reference sequence). This CDR3 comprises 13 residues. In nucleotides, the CDR3 is TGCAGCGCTAACAGGGTGGTGGGTGAAAAACTGTTTTTT. Amino acids: CSANRVVGEKLFF.

With respect to this clonotype: One base away lies a much larger clone, so this may be a sequencing read error. This rearrangement joins TRBV29-1 to TRBJ2-2; D may match TRBD1 or TRBD2 (6 bases each). The CDR3 consists of 14 residues. Looked up from germline, CDR1 is SQVTM and CDR2 is ANQGSEA. For the CDR3, the DNA is TGCAGCGTCCTGACCCAGGGGAGGACCGGGGAGCTGTCTTTT. It yields the protein CSVLTQGRTGELSF.

This clonotype appeared a few times. CDR3 DNA: TGTGCCGGGACCCCGGCGGCCAGCGAGCAGTACTTC. This gives the protein CAGTPAASEQYF. The chain uses TRBV2 and TRBJ2-7; D could derive from TRBD1 or TRBD2 (5 bases each). In germline, CDR1 is SNHLY, CDR2 FYNNEI. CDR3 length: 12 amino acids. V was pared by 11 bases and J by 6 bases, with 17 bases between.

This clonotype was found a few times. This chain links TRBV6-2 or TRBV6-3 with TRBJ2-5, with D perhaps matching TRBD2 (5 bases). CDR1 and CDR2 (germline): MNHEY, SVGEGT. The CDR3 loop spans 13 amino acids. V lost 6 bases and J 0 bases, leaving 8 bases between the germline ends. CDR3 in amino acids: CASSGVNQETQYF. The CDR3 bases are TGTGCCAGCAGCGGGGTAAACCAAGAGACCCAGTACTTC.

The sample holds many counts of this clonotype. The chain employs TRBV4-3 and TRBJ2-4, with a weak D call TRBD1 (5 bases). V lost 0 bases and J 2 bases, leaving 14 bases between the germline ends. Germline values: CDR1 LGHNA, CDR2 YSLEER. This CDR3 is built from 17 residues. The CDR3 loop is CASSQDLRQGTKNIQYF. The CDR3 bases are TGCGCCAGCAGCCAAGATTTGCGGCAGGGTACCAAAAACATTCAGTACTTC.

This rearrangement joins TRBV12-3 or TRBV12-4 to TRBJ1-5, with 10 positions matching TRBD1. There are 15 residues in the CDR3. V lost 5 bases and J lost 0; bases outside the gene matches: 1. This CDR3 is CASSGTGDSNQPQHF. The CDR3, as DNA: TGTGCCAGCAGTGGGACAGGGGATAGCAATCAGCCCCAGCATTTT.

In this sample, this clonotype turned up once. The V and J genes are TRBV20-1 and TRBJ1-1; tentatively, D is TRBD1 (5 bases). Trimming took off 2 bases at V and 2 bases at J, with 9 bases between the two ends. Per germline, CDR1 DFQATT and CDR2 SNEGSKA (reference sequence). CDR3 length: 13 residues. CDR3 in amino acids: CSARRGSNTEAFF. The CDR3 DNA sequence: TGCAGTGCTAGACGGGGCTCTAACACTGAAGCTTTCTTT.